The present TCR beta chain was sequenced within a study of T cell changes during pregnancy in multiple sclerosis. Produced via immunoSEQ multiplex PCR; TCRdb's table is partial and in-frame only. The table shows approximately 100,000 clones, with about 90% occurring only once. The input for sequencing was peripheral blood, taken before pregnancy. The sequence was collected from a female donor with multiple sclerosis, enrolled in a pregnancy study.

This CDR3 reads CAWKRRGLYEQYF. CDR3 in DNA: TGTGCCTGGAAGCGGAGGGGACTCTACGAGCAGTACTTC. The V call is TRBV30, the J call TRBJ2-7; D perhaps matches TRBD2 (6 bases). V was shortened by 4 bases and J by 3 bases, with 13 bases between the two germline ends. This CDR3 spans 13 amino acids. Germline lookup yields CDR1 GTSNPN and CDR2 SVGIG (reference sequence).